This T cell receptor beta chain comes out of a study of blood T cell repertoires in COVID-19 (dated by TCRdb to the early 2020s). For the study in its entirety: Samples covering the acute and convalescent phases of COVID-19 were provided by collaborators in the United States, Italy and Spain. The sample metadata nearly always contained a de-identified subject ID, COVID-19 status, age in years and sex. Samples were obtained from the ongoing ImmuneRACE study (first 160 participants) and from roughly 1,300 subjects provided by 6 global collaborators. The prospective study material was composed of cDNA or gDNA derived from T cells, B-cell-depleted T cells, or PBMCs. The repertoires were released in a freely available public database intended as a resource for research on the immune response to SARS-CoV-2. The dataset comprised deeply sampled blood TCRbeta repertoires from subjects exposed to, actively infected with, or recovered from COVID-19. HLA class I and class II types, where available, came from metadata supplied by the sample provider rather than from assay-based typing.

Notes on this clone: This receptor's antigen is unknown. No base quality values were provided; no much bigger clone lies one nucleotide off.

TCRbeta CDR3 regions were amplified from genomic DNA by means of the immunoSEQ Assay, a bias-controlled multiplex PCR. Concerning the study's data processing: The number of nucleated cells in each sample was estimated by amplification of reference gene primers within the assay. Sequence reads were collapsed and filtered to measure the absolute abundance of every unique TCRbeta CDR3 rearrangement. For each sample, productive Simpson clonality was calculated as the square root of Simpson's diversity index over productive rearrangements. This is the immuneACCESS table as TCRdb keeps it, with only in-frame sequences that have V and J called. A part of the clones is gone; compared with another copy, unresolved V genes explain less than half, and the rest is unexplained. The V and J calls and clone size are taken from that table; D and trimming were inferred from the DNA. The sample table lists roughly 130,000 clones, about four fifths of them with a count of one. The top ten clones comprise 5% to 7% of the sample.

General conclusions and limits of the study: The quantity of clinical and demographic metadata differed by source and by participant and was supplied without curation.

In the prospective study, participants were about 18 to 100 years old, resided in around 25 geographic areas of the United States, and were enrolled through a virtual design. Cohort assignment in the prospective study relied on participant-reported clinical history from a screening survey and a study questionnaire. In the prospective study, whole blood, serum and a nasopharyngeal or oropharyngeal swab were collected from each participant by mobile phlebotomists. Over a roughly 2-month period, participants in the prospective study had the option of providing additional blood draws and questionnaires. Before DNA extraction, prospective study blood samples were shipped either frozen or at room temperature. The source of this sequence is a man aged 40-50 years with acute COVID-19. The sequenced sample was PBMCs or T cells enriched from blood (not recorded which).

DNA sequence: TGCGCCAGCAGCCAAGAATCAGCGGGAGTCTACAATGAGCAGTTCTTC. Its translation reads: CASSQESAGVYNEQFF. The sequence links TRBV4-3 to TRBJ2-1; 8 of the junction bases match TRBD2. V is trimmed back by 0 bases and J by 3 bases, and the junction contains 4 bases that no gene match accounts for. The germline V gene encodes CDR1 LGHNA and CDR2 YSLEER. Taken from cysteine to phenylalanine, the CDR3 has 16 residues. Of the read, only the CDR3 DNA is kept; its 48 bases are in frame from base 1.